A selection of T cell receptor beta chains follows, all from one sample in a study of blood T cell repertoires in COVID-19. The method was immunoSEQ multiplex PCR; TCRdb's version includes in-frame clones alone and lacks a portion of them. Of tens of thousands of clones listed, 89% are singletons. Sequenced: peripheral blood. The source of these receptors is a man aged 45 to 65 with COVID-19, enrolled during active disease. Each CDR3 is given with its conserved first and last residue. A D gene is named only where the DNA matches it firmly. Rows give clone size only sometimes, using once, few, many, or a class for an expanded clone.

TRBJ1-3 . . TRBV18 CASSPLTDGGNTIYF TGTGCCAGCTCACCTCTAACAGACGGTGGAAACACCATATATTTT
TRBJ1-1 . TRBD1 TRBV11-2 CASSQGQAVNTEAFF TGTGCCAGCAGCCAAGGACAGGCTGTGAACACTGAAGCTTTCTTT
TRBJ1-2 . TRBD1 TRBV19 CASRGQVDGYTF TGTGCCAGTAGGGGACAGGTGGATGGCTACACCTTC
TRBJ2-2 . . TRBV6-2/TRBV6-3 CASSYMAAGELFF TGTGCCAGCAGTTACATGGCGGCCGGGGAGCTGTTTTTT
TRBJ1-2 . . TRBV6-5 CASSLTGKGGYTF TGTGCCAGCAGCCTCACAGGGAAAGGCGGCTACACCTTC
TRBJ1-2 . . TRBV4-3 CASSQVGGLYTF TGCGCCAGCAGCCAAGTGGGGGGACTTTACACCTTC
TRBJ2-7 . TRBD2 TRBV30 CAWSGLAGLTYEQYF TGTGCCTGGAGTGGGCTAGCGGGTCTTACCTACGAGCAGTACTTC
TRBJ1-5 . . TRBV2 CASSEAGVISPQHF TGTGCCAGCAGTGAAGCCGGAGTAATCAGCCCCCAGCATTTT
TRBJ2-1 . . TRBV7-2 CASSLNRGASYNEQFF TGTGCCAGCAGCTTGAACCGGGGGGCCTCCTACAATGAGCAGTTCTTC
TRBJ1-4 . TRBD1 TRBV5-1 CASSSLGQTDELFF TGCGCCAGCAGCTCCTTGGGACAGACCGATGAACTGTTTTTT
TRBJ1-5 . . TRBV2 CASSEARGNQPQHF TGTGCCAGCAGTGAAGCGCGGGGGAATCAGCCCCAGCATTTT
TRBJ1-5 . . TRBV6-5 CASLSGQGNQPQHF TGTGCCAGCCTTAGCGGGCAGGGAAATCAGCCCCAGCATTTT
TRBJ1-6 . . TRBV7-6 CASSRPGGRYNSPLHF TGTGCCAGCAGCCGACCGGGGGGACGATATAATTCACCCCTCCACTTT
TRBJ1-2 . TRBD1 TRBV4-3 CASSQQTGEAYGYTF TGCGCCAGCAGCCAACAAACAGGGGAGGCCTATGGCTACACCTTC
TRBJ1-3 once . TRBV19 CASKNFSGNTIYF TGTGCCAGCAAGAACTTCTCTGGAAACACCATATATTTT
TRBJ2-1 . . TRBV7-4 CASSFALEYEQFF TGTGCCAGCAGCTTCGCGCTGGAGTATGAGCAGTTCTTC
TRBJ1-2 . . TRBV2 CASSGQLVYGYTF TGTGCCAGCAGCGGACAGCTAGTCTATGGCTACACCTTC
TRBJ1-5 . TRBD1 TRBV6-5 CATNGQGALQPQHF TGTGCCACCAATGGACAGGGCGCGTTGCAGCCCCAGCATTTT
TRBJ2-7 . . TRBV2 CASSDRVWQYF TGTGCCAGCAGTGACAGGGTTTGGCAGTACTTC
TRBJ1-2 . . TRBV6-2/TRBV6-3 CASSGAFRANYGYTF TGTGCCAGCAGCGGTGCGTTTCGTGCTAACTATGGCTACACCTTC
TRBJ1-1 once . TRBV7-6 CASSLGGLAEAFF TGTGCCAGCAGCTTGGGAGGGCTCGCTGAAGCTTTCTTT
TRBJ2-5 . TRBD2 TRBV5-1 CASNKVAGPGETQYF TGCGCCAGCAACAAGGTAGCGGGGCCGGGAGAGACCCAGTACTTC
TRBJ2-1 . . TRBV27 CASSADPYGEQFF TGTGCCAGCAGTGCGGATCCGTACGGTGAGCAGTTCTTC
TRBJ1-5 . . TRBV24-1 CATSDSGGNQPQHF TGTGCCACCAGTGATTCGGGGGGCAATCAGCCCCAGCATTTT
TRBJ1-2 . . TRBV11-2 CASSLDQLNYGYTF TGTGCCAGCAGCTTAGACCAACTTAACTATGGCTACACCTTC
TRBJ2-2 . TRBD1 TRBV7-6 CASSPGQGVTGELFF TGTGCCAGCAGCCCGGGACAGGGAGTCACCGGGGAGCTGTTTTTT
TRBJ2-2 . TRBD1 TRBV29-1 CSVARQGSGELFF TGCAGCGTAGCGCGACAGGGGTCCGGGGAGCTGTTTTTT
TRBJ2-1 . . TRBV5-1 CASSLGDRTYNEQFF TGCGCCAGCAGCTTGGGAGACAGGACCTACAATGAGCAGTTCTTC
TRBJ1-5 few . TRBV21-1 CASSSPPLAGTGGNQPQHF TGTGCCAGCAGCAGCCCCCCACTCGCCGGGACAGGGGGCAATCAGCCCCAGCATTTT
TRBJ1-1 . . TRBV6-2/TRBV6-3 CASSYEMMNTEAFF TGTGCCAGCAGTTACGAGATGATGAACACTGAAGCTTTCTTT
TRBJ2-7 . . TRBV15 CATSRDDSSHYEQYF TGTGCCACCAGCAGAGATGACAGCTCGCACTACGAGCAGTACTTC
TRBJ1-5 . TRBD1 TRBV2 CASSGQGRIRNQPQHF TGTGCCAGCAGTGGACAGGGCCGTATTAGAAATCAGCCCCAGCATTTT
TRBJ2-7 . TRBD1 TRBV10-3 CAIRGTAYEQYF TGTGCCATCAGGGGGACAGCCTACGAGCAGTACTTC
TRBJ1-2 few TRBD1 TRBV5-1 CASSLDQGGSGYTF TGCGCCAGCAGCTTGGACCAGGGGGGATCGGGCTACACCTTC
TRBJ2-2 . TRBD1 TRBV6-5 CASSRGQSTGELFF TGTGCCAGCTCCAGGGGGCAAAGCACCGGGGAGCTGTTTTTT
TRBJ1-5 . TRBD1 TRBV6-5 CASRVPRGHNQPQHF TGTGCCAGCAGGGTCCCCAGGGGGCACAATCAGCCCCAGCATTTT
TRBJ2-2 . TRBD2 TRBV3-1/TRBV3-2 CASRRGIDTGELFF TGTGCCAGCAGGCGGGGGATCGACACCGGGGAGCTGTTTTTT